Listed here are 32 T cell receptor beta chains from one sample, sequenced in a study of blood T cell repertoires in COVID-19. Repertoires were generated with immunoSEQ multiplex PCR, while TCRdb's copy carries only in-frame clones and drops some. This table has about 290,000 clones, approximately 91% appearing once. Sequencing used PBMCs or T cells enriched from blood (not recorded which). The receptors here all came from a woman aged 40 to 50 who had recovered from COVID-19.

The genes are TRBV27 and TRBJ2-2, with 7 bases that match TRBD2. In germline, CDR1 is MNHEY, CDR2 SMNVEV (reference sequence). Unmatched junction bases numbered 6, after V lost 7 bases and J lost 1 base. The CDR3 runs to 15 residues. DNA of the CDR3: TGTGCCAGCAAGATGAGCGGGGTGAACACCGGGGAGCTGTTTTTT. Its translation is CASKMSGVNTGELFF.

This sequence joins TRBV6-1 and TRBJ1-6; 9 bases line up with TRBD1. Germline-derived CDR1 and CDR2 are MNHNS and SASEGT. The CDR3 runs 16 residues. V dropped 6 bases and J dropped 7; count of bases not matched to a gene: 10. The CDR3 sequence: CASREQGALGNSPLHF. The DNA for the CDR3 is TGTGCCAGCAGGGAACAGGGGGCTCTGGGAAATTCACCCCTCCACTTT.

With regard to this clone: In the same sample, other DNA sequences code for this CDR3. The CDR3 nucleotides read TGTGCCAGCAGCTTACAGGGAGGAAACTCACCCCTCCACTTT. It codes for CASSLQGGNSPLHF. The rearrangement links TRBV7-9 to TRBJ1-6, with D possibly being TRBD1 (5 bases). The germline V gene has CDR1 SEHNR and CDR2 FQNEAQ (reference sequence). V was clipped by 2 bases and J by 10 bases, with 12 bases between them. There are 14 residues in the CDR3.

This chain links TRBV18 with TRBJ2-7, with 12 bases aligning to TRBD1. This CDR3 comprises 17 residues. V lost 3 bases and J lost 7; bases outside the gene matches: 13. Germline assignment: CDR1 KGHSH and CDR2 LQKENI. The CDR3 sequence: CASSPRMVGTGGYEQYF. CDR3 sequence (DNA): TGTGCCAGCTCACCTCGCATGGTAGGGACAGGGGGCTATGAGCAGTACTTC.

This chain joins TRBV5-4 and TRBJ1-6; 8 positions match TRBD1. The CDR3 sequence is 15 residues long. Germline trimming cut 0 bases from V and 8 bases from J; bases unmatched to any gene: 4. Germline CDR1 and CDR2: SGHNT and YYREEE (reference sequence). CDR3 sequence reads: CASSLDRGIDSPLHF. For the CDR3, the DNA is TGTGCCAGCAGCTTGGACAGGGGGATTGATTCACCCCTCCACTTT. Variable domain in full (rest from reference TRBV5-4 and TRBJ1-6): ETGVTQSPTHLIKTRGQQVTLRCSSQSGHNTVSWYQQALGQGPQFIFQYYREEENGRGNFPPRFSGLQFPNYSSELNVNALELDDSALYLCASSLDRGIDSPLHFGNGTRLTVT.

The V gene is TRBV15, the J gene TRBJ1-3; no clear D gene. Germline values: CDR1 LNHNV, CDR2 YYDKDF (reference sequence). CDR3 length: 15 residues. V was pared by 4 bases and J by 7 bases, with 17 bases between. CDR3 protein: CATSNGTGSYNTIYF. In DNA form, the CDR3 reads TGTGCCACCAGCAACGGCACCGGGTCGTATAACACCATATATTTT.

V is TRBV7-2 and J is TRBJ2-1; D uncertain. V was pared by 2 bases and J by 4 bases, with 6 bases between. CDR1 is SGHTA and CDR2 is FQGNSA in the germline V gene. This CDR3 is built from 13 residues. This chain's CDR3 is CASSLFFYNEQFF. The CDR3 DNA follows: TGTGCCAGCAGCTTATTCTTTTACAATGAGCAGTTCTTC.

DNA for the CDR3: TGTGCCAGCAGTCCACAGGGGGCCAATTCACCCCTCCACTTT. Its translation: CASSPQGANSPLHF. The chain recombines TRBV3-1 (or the pseudogene TRBV3-2) with TRBJ1-6; 9 bases agree with TRBD1. Germline V gene sequence: CDR1 LGHDT, CDR2 YNNKEL (reference sequence). The CDR3 contains 14 residues. V lost 6 bases and J lost 7; bases outside the gene matches: 4.

V and J are TRBV6-5 and TRBJ1-2, with 8 bases identical to TRBD1. Germline-derived CDR1 and CDR2 are MNHEY and SVGAGI. V shed 4 bases and J 8 bases; nucleotides not matched to a gene: 3. The CDR3 covers 12 residues. The CDR3, as DNA: TGTGCCAGCAGTTGGACAGGGAACGGCTACACCTTC. Amino acid sequence: CASSWTGNGYTF.

The J gene is TRBJ2-6, the V gene TRBV9; 12 nucleotides align to TRBD1. With 4 bases clipped from V and 0 bases from J, the junction kept 17 bases outside the gene matches. CDR3 size: 22 residues. The germline gives CDR1 SGDLS, CDR2 YYNGEE. This CDR3 is CASSPHLGPGQGATSGANVLTF. The CDR3 nucleotides read TGTGCCAGCAGCCCCCACCTCGGGCCGGGACAGGGGGCGACCTCTGGGGCCAACGTCCTGACTTTC.

The CDR3 sequence: CASSFGSGGVIVVEQYF. In DNA, the CDR3 is TGTGCCAGCAGCTTCGGTAGCGGGGGGGTAATCGTAGTCGAGCAGTACTTC. V usage is TRBV7-2 and J usage is TRBJ2-7; 11 nucleotides agree with TRBD2. Trimming at V came to 3 bases and at J to 6 bases, leaving 13 bases not matched to a gene. CDR3 length: 17 amino acids. Germline CDR1 reads SGHTA; CDR2 reads FQGNSA.

V gene TRBV15 combines with J gene TRBJ1-5, with D hard to call. The CDR3 length is 14 residues. Trimming took off 6 bases at V and 3 bases at J, with 12 bases between the two ends. Looked up from germline, CDR1 is LNHNV and CDR2 is YYDKDF (reference sequence). This CDR3 reads CATSITFLNQPQHF. The CDR3 DNA reads TGTGCCACCAGTATTACATTCCTCAATCAGCCCCAGCATTTT.

The rearrangement links TRBV5-1 to TRBJ2-5, with D perhaps matching TRBD2 (5 bases). The germline CDR1 and CDR2 sequences are SGHRS and YFSETQ. There are 13 residues in the CDR3. Deletions cut 6 bases from V and 2 bases from J, with 11 bases between. The DNA for the CDR3 is TGCGCCAGCACGAAGGGAGTGCAAGAGACCCAGTACTTC. Amino acid sequence: CASTKGVQETQYF.

This clone was recorded only once. The chain carries TRBV5-4 and TRBJ2-6; a weak D match, TRBD1 (5 bases). Trimming took 2 bases from V and 4 from J, leaving 13 bases between them. The CDR3 consists of 16 residues. CDR1 is SGHNT and CDR2 is YYREEE in the germline V gene (reference sequence). The CDR3 sequence: CASSLSMGPGANVLTF. DNA of the CDR3: TGTGCCAGCAGCTTATCTATGGGGCCCGGGGCCAACGTCCTGACTTTC.

This chain joins TRBV5-1 and TRBJ1-3; D is possibly TRBD1 (6 bases). CDR1 and CDR2 (germline): SGHRS, YFSETQ. Deletions cut 4 bases from V and 0 bases from J, with 8 bases between. This CDR3 is built from 14 residues. CDR3 protein: CASSMDSSGNTIYF. As DNA, the CDR3 is TGCGCCAGCAGCATGGACAGCTCTGGAAACACCATATATTTT.

This clone occurred once. The chain links TRBV30 to TRBJ1-1; D is unclear. Germline loops: CDR1 GTSNPN, CDR2 SVGIG (reference sequence). Trimming took off 3 bases at V and 0 bases at J, with 5 bases between the two ends. The CDR3 spans 12 residues. The CDR3 nucleotides are TGTGCCTGGAGAGACTTGAACACTGAAGCTTTCTTT. Its translation: CAWRDLNTEAFF. The full variable domain, with the rest looked up from reference TRBV30 and TRBJ1-1, is SQTIHQWPATLVQPVGSPLSLECTVEGTSNPNLYWYRQAAGRGLQLLFYSVGIGQISSEVPQNLSASRPQDRQFILSSKKLLLSDSGFYLCAWRDLNTEAFFGQGTRLTVV.

The V and J genes are TRBV7-9 and TRBJ2-5; perhaps TRBD1 as D (6 bases). Trimming took 3 bases from V and 12 from J, leaving 14 bases between them. The CDR3 contains 12 residues. Per the germline V gene, CDR1 is SEHNR and CDR2 is FQNEAQ (reference sequence). DNA of the CDR3: TGTGCCAGCAGCTTCTCCCGGGACACCAAGTACTTC. Its translation: CASSFSRDTKYF.

This chain links TRBV4-1 with TRBJ1-2; 7 bases align to TRBD1. The CDR3 covers 14 residues. V lost 2 bases and J lost 7; bases outside the gene matches: 7. CDR1 MGHRA and CDR2 YSYEKL come from the germline V gene. CDR3 in DNA: TGCGCCAGCAGCCAATCCACAGGGGTCGGTGGCTACACCTTC. Its protein product is CASSQSTGVGGYTF.

The rearrangement uses TRBV18 and TRBJ1-2, with 10 bases aligning to TRBD1. There are 13 residues in the CDR3. The germline CDR1 and CDR2 sequences are KGHSH and LQKENI. V was pared by 4 bases and J by 6 bases, with 2 bases of the junction left unmatched. The CDR3 loop is CASSQGTGDGYTF. The CDR3 nucleotides are TGTGCCAGCTCACAAGGGACAGGGGATGGCTACACCTTC.

This clone came up once. The chain has TRBV7-3 and TRBJ2-1; D remains unclear. V was cut by 1 base and J by 5 bases, with 18 bases left in between. The CDR3 contains 17 residues. Germline values: CDR1 SGHTA, CDR2 FQGTGA. The CDR3 nucleotides are TGTGCCAGCAGCTTAATAACCGCGCCCGCCAAACACAATGAGCAGTTCTTC. Protein sequence: CASSLITAPAKHNEQFF. Drawing the rest from reference TRBV7-3 and TRBJ2-1, the complete variable domain is GAGVSQTPSNKVTEKGKYVELRCDPISGHTALYWYRQSLGQGPEFLIYFQGTGAADDSGLPNDRFFAVRPEGSVSTLKIQRTERGDSAVYLCASSLITAPAKHNEQFFGPGTRLTVL.

This clone came up once. The chain joins TRBV5-6 to TRBJ2-1; maybe TRBD2 (5 bases). V lost 1 base to trimming and J lost 7 bases, with 15 bases between them. The CDR3 covers 15 residues. CDR1 and CDR2 from the germline V gene are SGHDT and YYEEEE. CDR3 protein: CASSLLNYPGNEQFF. CDR3 sequence (DNA): TGTGCCAGCAGCTTGTTAAATTATCCGGGGAATGAGCAGTTCTTC.

The J gene is TRBJ2-5, the V gene TRBV5-1; D unclear. Trimming removed 3 bases from V and 0 bases from J, with 6 bases in between. Germline assignment: CDR1 SGHRS and CDR2 YFSETQ. The CDR3 spans 13 residues. The CDR3 DNA follows: TGCGCCAGCAGCTCGCCGGACCAAGAGACCCAGTACTTC. Residues: CASSSPDQETQYF.

The chain combines TRBV5-1 with TRBJ1-2, with D tentatively TRBD1 (5 bases). Trimming removed 1 base at V and 6 bases at J, with 16 bases between. Per the germline V gene, CDR1 is SGHRS and CDR2 is YFSETQ. There are 15 residues in the CDR3. The CDR3 nucleotides are TGCGCCAGCAGCTTGAGGGCCGCAGGGAACCATGGCTACACCTTC. Translation gives CASSLRAAGNHGYTF. Complete variable domain (other parts from reference TRBV5-1 and TRBJ1-2): KAGVTQTPRYLIKTRGQQVTLSCSPISGHRSVSWYQQTPGQGLQFLFEYFSETQRNKGNFPGRFSGRQFSNSRSEMNVSTLELGDSALYLCASSLRAAGNHGYTFGSGTRLTVV.

The chain combines TRBV10-2 with TRBJ1-6, with 8 bases fitting TRBD1. The V gene end was trimmed by 8 bases and the J gene end by 10 bases; junction bases not matched to a gene: 13. The CDR3 has 15 amino acids. Looked up from germline, CDR1 is WSHSY and CDR2 is SAAADI. As DNA, the CDR3 is TGCGCCAGCGAGGCGTCAGGGGGCTGGGGATCACCCCTCCACTTT. Amino acid sequence: CASEASGGWGSPLHF.

This clone was seen only once. The rearrangement uses TRBV27 and TRBJ1-2; D is perhaps TRBD1 (5 bases). The CDR3 spans 17 residues. Trimming took off 3 bases at V and 6 bases at J, with 23 bases between the two ends. Germline CDR1 reads MNHEY; CDR2 reads SMNVEV (reference sequence). The chain's CDR3 is CASSFPRTLSSSDGYTF. CDR3 sequence (DNA): TGTGCCAGCAGTTTCCCCCGGACATTGTCATCTTCTGATGGCTACACCTTC.

This clone was seen just once. This chain uses TRBV4-1 with TRBJ1-2; D is perhaps TRBD1 (6 bases). V lost 4 bases to trimming and J lost 4 bases, with 16 bases between them. CDR3 length: 15 amino acids. CDR1 and CDR2 (germline): MGHRA, YSYEKL. CDR3 sequence (DNA): TGCGCCAGCAGCCCCATAAACAGGGACGTCTATGGCTACACCTTC. Translated: CASSPINRDVYGYTF.

This clone was seen just once. The chain recombines TRBV5-6 with TRBJ1-2, with 7 bases fitting TRBD1. Trimming cost V 4 bases and J 6 bases; bases outside gene matches: 15. Germline loops: CDR1 SGHDT, CDR2 YYEEEE. The CDR3 has 16 residues. CDR3 in amino acids: CASSAPLGQEENGYTF. CDR3 coding DNA: TGTGCCAGCAGCGCCCCCTTAGGACAGGAGGAAAATGGCTACACCTTC.

Here the CDR3 DNA reads TGTGCCAGCAGCTTAGCGGGGTCCAGGGTCACAGATACGCAGTATTTT. Its protein product is CASSLAGSRVTDTQYF. The chain joins TRBV7-9 to TRBJ2-3; a possible D gene is TRBD1 (5 bases). Germline V lookup: CDR1 SEHNR, CDR2 FQNEAQ (reference sequence). CDR3 length equals 16 residues. Deletions cut 0 bases from V and 2 bases from J, with 12 bases between.

The genes are TRBV7-9 and TRBJ1-6; TRBD1 is a possible D gene (5 bases). Germline V gene data show CDR1 as SEHNR and CDR2 as FQNEAQ (reference sequence). Between the trimmed V and J ends, which lost 0 bases and 5 bases, there was a span of 17 bases. This CDR3 has 18 residues. This CDR3 reads CASSLADTHAINNSPLHF. In nucleotides, the CDR3 is TGTGCCAGCAGCTTAGCGGACACCCACGCCATCAATAATTCACCCCTCCACTTT. The full variable domain, its missing parts supplied by reference TRBV7-9 and TRBJ1-6, is DTGVSQNPRHKITKRGQNVTFRCDPISEHNRLYWYRQTLGQGPEFLTYFQNEAQLEKSRLLSDRFSAERPKGSFSTLEIQRTEQGDSAMYLCASSLADTHAINNSPLHFGNGTRLTVT.

The V and J genes are TRBV30 and TRBJ2-1; 7 bases map to TRBD2. Germline V gene lookup returns CDR1 GTSNPN and CDR2 SVGIG (reference sequence). This CDR3 has 16 amino acids. Trimming at V came to 2 bases and at J to 7 bases, leaving 14 bases not matched to a gene. The DNA for the CDR3 is TGTGCCTGGAGTCTCCGCTTTGGGGGAGGGAAAAATGAGCAGTTCTTC. Its protein is CAWSLRFGGGKNEQFF.

This clone was observed a single time. This sequence joins TRBV3-1 (or the pseudogene TRBV3-2) and TRBJ1-3; TRBD1 agrees at 7 bases. V shed 8 bases, J shed 2 bases, and the junction held 6 bases outside the gene matches. The V gene's germline CDR1 is LGHDT and CDR2 YNNKEL (reference sequence). CDR3 length: 14 residues. CDR3 bases: TGTGCCAGCGGAAGACAGGGACCTGGAAACACCATATATTTT. Translating it yields CASGRQGPGNTIYF.

This rearrangement joins TRBV6-5 to TRBJ2-2, with a tentative D call TRBD1 (6 bases). Per germline, CDR1 MNHEY and CDR2 SVGAGI. With 5 bases removed from V and 7 bases from J, the gap between germline ends came to 14 bases. The CDR3 runs 14 residues. The CDR3 sequence is CASSHRVGRGELFF. As DNA, the CDR3 is TGTGCCAGCAGTCACAGGGTTGGTCGCGGGGAGCTGTTTTTT.